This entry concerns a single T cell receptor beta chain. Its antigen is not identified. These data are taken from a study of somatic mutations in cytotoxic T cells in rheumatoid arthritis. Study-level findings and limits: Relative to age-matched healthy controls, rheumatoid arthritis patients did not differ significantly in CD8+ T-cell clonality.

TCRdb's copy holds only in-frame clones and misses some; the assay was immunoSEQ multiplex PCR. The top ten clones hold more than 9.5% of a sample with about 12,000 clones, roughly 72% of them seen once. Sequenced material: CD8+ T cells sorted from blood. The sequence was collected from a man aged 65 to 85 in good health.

The CDR3 DNA follows: TGTGCCAGCAGTGAACTGGGGGGGACTGAAGCTTTCTTT. Encoded protein: CASSELGGTEAFF. The V gene is TRBV2, the J gene TRBJ1-1, with D tentatively TRBD1 (5 bases). Germline values: CDR1 SNHLY, CDR2 FYNNEI. V dropped 2 bases and J dropped 5 bases, with 9 bases sitting between them. CDR3 length equals 13 residues.